Shown below are 32 T cell receptor beta chains from a single sample sequenced in a study of blood T cell repertoires in COVID-19. Repertoires were generated with immunoSEQ multiplex PCR, while TCRdb's copy carries only in-frame clones and drops some. The data hold 100,000 to 150,000 clones, with over 75% observed a single time. The sample taken for sequencing was peripheral blood. The origin of the receptors is a man older than 75 with active or convalescent COVID-19.

The V call is TRBV24-1, the J call TRBJ2-2; the D gene is possibly TRBD1 (6 bases). Germline CDR1 and CDR2: KGHDR and SFDVKD. This CDR3 has 15 residues. Trimming removed 4 bases from V and 4 bases from J, with 12 bases in between. This CDR3 reads CATSETGSATGELFF. The DNA of the CDR3 is TGTGCCACCAGTGAAACAGGGTCGGCCACCGGGGAGCTGTTTTTT.

The CDR3 DNA reads TGCGCCAGCAGCCAAAGTTATCAGGGAGGAACTGAAGCTTTCTTT. Translating gives CASSQSYQGGTEAFF. This chain connects TRBV4-3 to TRBJ1-1; a weak D match, TRBD1 (5 bases). Trimming shortened V by 2 bases and J by 5 bases, and 15 bases separated the two germline ends. Germline loops: CDR1 LGHNA, CDR2 YSLEER. The CDR3 has 15 amino acids.

This sequence joins TRBV28 and TRBJ2-2, with D perhaps TRBD1 (5 bases). The CDR3 sequence is 13 residues long. In germline, CDR1 is MDHEN, CDR2 SYDVKM. V shed 6 bases and J shed 6 bases, with 11 bases lying between them. CDR3 nucleotides: TGTGCCAGCAGCCCCAGGGCCCCCGGGGAGCTGTTTTTT. Its translation: CASSPRAPGELFF.

The chain joins TRBV5-4 to TRBJ2-4, with a weak D call TRBD2 (7 bases). Germline assignment: CDR1 SGHNT and CDR2 YYREEE (reference sequence). Trimming took off 4 bases at V and 9 bases at J, with 17 bases between the two ends. This CDR3 is 14 amino acids long. The CDR3 sequence: CASSPTGRVSIQYF. The CDR3 nucleotides are TGTGCCAGCAGCCCAACAGGGAGGGTGAGCATTCAGTACTTC.

The chain joins TRBV29-1 to TRBJ1-2; tentative D call: TRBD1 (5 bases). CDR1 is SQVTM and CDR2 is ANQGSEA in the germline V gene. CDR3 length: 13 residues. Trimming left V 4 bases short and J 4 bases short, with 13 bases between. In DNA, the CDR3 is TGCAGCGTTGTTACCGGACAAAGCTATGGCTACACCTTC. This encodes CSVVTGQSYGYTF.

The chain uses TRBV24-1 and TRBJ2-7; weak D call: TRBD2 (5 bases). The germline V gene encodes CDR1 KGHDR and CDR2 SFDVKD. The V gene lost 3 bases and the J gene lost 10 bases, with 12 bases spanning the gap. CDR3 length equals 12 residues. CDR3 nucleotide sequence: TGTGCCACCAGTGATCGGGGTCCCCGACAGTACTTC. This sequence encodes CATSDRGPRQYF.

V and J are TRBV6-4 and TRBJ2-1, with D perhaps matching TRBD2 (5 bases). The CDR3 totals 15 residues. Germline CDR1 and CDR2: MRHNA and SNTAGT. The V end was cut by 8 bases, the J end by 7 bases, with 21 bases between. This CDR3 reads CASASGPQSGNEQFF. The CDR3 region has the DNA TGTGCCAGCGCCTCCGGGCCTCAGTCGGGGAATGAGCAGTTCTTC.

This clone was recorded once. V usage is TRBV6-5 and J usage is TRBJ2-7, with TRBD1 matching over 8 bases. The CDR3 runs 13 residues. J lost 3 bases, V lost 6 bases, and 4 bases had no gene match. Looked up from germline, CDR1 is MNHEY and CDR2 is SVGAGI. CDR3 sequence (DNA): TGTGCCAGCAGCACACAGGGGGTCTACGAGCAGTACTTC. Translated, it gives CASSTQGVYEQYF.

J is TRBJ2-2 and V is TRBV12-3 or TRBV12-4; D gene uncertain. The length of the CDR3 is 12 residues. V lost 3 bases and J 5 bases, leaving 4 bases between the germline ends. The CDR3 nucleotides read TGTGCCAGCAGTTTCCAAACCGGGGAGCTGTTTTTT. Its protein product is CASSFQTGELFF.

The chain uses TRBV9 and TRBJ2-1, with a possible D match to TRBD1 (5 bases). With 0 bases removed from V and 0 bases from J, the gap between germline ends came to 7 bases. This CDR3 has 15 residues. Germline V gives CDR1 SGDLS, CDR2 YYNGEE. As DNA, the CDR3 is TGTGCCAGCAGCGTAGGACAGAGCTCCTACAATGAGCAGTTCTTC. This gives the protein CASSVGQSSYNEQFF.

This chain links TRBV5-1 with TRBJ2-1; maybe TRBD2 (6 bases). Trimming stripped 4 bases from V and 4 bases from J, with 12 bases between. CDR1 is SGHRS, CDR2 YFSETQ, per germline. This CDR3 region has 14 residues. The chain's CDR3 is CASSIGTLYNEQFF. CDR3 DNA sequence: TGCGCCAGCAGCATCGGGACTCTATACAATGAGCAGTTCTTC.

The chain links TRBV15 to TRBJ1-4; D gene ambiguous. CDR3 size: 13 residues. In germline, CDR1 is LNHNV, CDR2 YYDKDF (reference sequence). With 2 bases removed from V and 5 bases from J, the gap between germline ends came to 6 bases. The CDR3 reads CATSRYTNEKLFF. The CDR3 DNA follows: TGTGCCACCAGCAGATACACGAATGAAAAACTGTTTTTT.

The rearrangement links TRBV9 to TRBJ2-1, with D possibly being TRBD1 (5 bases). Between the trimmed V and J ends, which lost 3 bases and 2 bases, there was a span of 18 bases. This CDR3 comprises 17 residues. Germline V CDR1 and CDR2: SGDLS, YYNGEE. The CDR3 reads CASSANPRVQTYNEQFF. Written as DNA, the CDR3 is TGTGCCAGCAGCGCCAACCCCAGGGTTCAAACCTACAATGAGCAGTTCTTC.

The chain couples TRBV6-5 to TRBJ2-7; D is possibly TRBD2 (7 bases). This CDR3 contains 15 residues. Germline CDR1 is MNHEY and CDR2 is SVGAGI. Trimming took off 4 bases at V and 0 bases at J, with 13 bases between the two ends. The CDR3 region is CASSSVGGPSYEQYF. CDR3 bases: TGTGCCAGCAGTTCTGTCGGGGGGCCCTCCTACGAGCAGTACTTC.

V is TRBV7-3 and J is TRBJ2-2; 9 bases map to TRBD2. Trimming removed 3 bases from V and 2 bases from J; junction bases left unmatched: 1. The CDR3 length is 15 residues. Germline CDR1 reads SGHTA; CDR2 reads FQGTGA. CDR3 in amino acids: CASSLGTSNTGELFF. CDR3 nucleotides: TGTGCCAGCAGCTTGGGGACTAGCAACACCGGGGAGCTGTTTTTT.

The chain combines TRBV11-2 with TRBJ2-7, with D perhaps matching TRBD1 (5 bases). This CDR3 contains 13 residues. V was clipped by 2 bases and J by 1 base, with 6 bases between them. The germline V gene has CDR1 SGHAT and CDR2 FQNNGV. The CDR3 nucleotides are TGTGCCAGCAGCTTAAGGACATCCTACGAGCAGTACTTC. Translating it yields CASSLRTSYEQYF.

This rearrangement joins TRBV19 to TRBJ1-3; D remains unclear. CDR1 and CDR2 from the germline V gene are LNHDA and SQIVND (reference sequence). The CDR3 spans 15 residues. With 4 bases removed from V and 2 bases from J, the gap between germline ends came to 12 bases. DNA for the CDR3: TGTGCCAGTAGTACGGCAGGAGGACCTGGAAACACCATATATTTT. Amino acid sequence: CASSTAGGPGNTIYF.

The rearrangement joins TRBV5-1 to TRBJ2-2; D uncertain. V was trimmed by 1 base and J by 3 bases, leaving 13 bases between them. The CDR3 extends over 16 amino acids. Germline-derived CDR1 and CDR2 are SGHRS and YFSETQ. The CDR3 DNA is TGCGCCAGCAGCTTGTCAGGTTCAAGTTACACCGGGGAGCTGTTTTTT. Translating gives CASSLSGSSYTGELFF.

This clone turned up a few times. The chain recombines TRBV9 with TRBJ2-7; no clear D. This CDR3 region has 15 residues. V lost 0 bases and J 2 bases, leaving 12 bases between the germline ends. The germline gives CDR1 SGDLS, CDR2 YYNGEE. The chain's CDR3 is CASSVGAAAAYEQYF. CDR3 nucleotide sequence: TGTGCCAGCAGCGTAGGTGCGGCGGCAGCCTACGAGCAGTACTTC.

The chain employs TRBV5-6 and TRBJ2-5, with a possible D match to TRBD1 (5 bases). Germline V gene sequence: CDR1 SGHDT, CDR2 YYEEEE. Deletions cut 4 bases from V and 1 base from J, with 17 bases between. CDR3 size: 16 residues. Written as DNA, the CDR3 is TGTGCCAGCAGCCTGCTGTCCTCAGGGTTCCAAGAGACCCAGTACTTC. This encodes CASSLLSSGFQETQYF.

The rearrangement links TRBV2 to TRBJ1-1; 8 nucleotides align to TRBD1. This CDR3 region has 14 residues. Germline CDR1 and CDR2: SNHLY and FYNNEI. The V segment lost 6 bases and the J segment 0 bases; nucleotides outside the gene matches: 3. The CDR3 is CASSGDRMNTEAFF. CDR3 sequence (DNA): TGTGCCAGCAGCGGGGACAGGATGAACACTGAAGCTTTCTTT. Looking up the rest from reference TRBV2 and TRBJ1-1 gives the full variable domain: EPEVTQTPSHQVTQMGQEVILRCVPISNHLYFYWYRQILGQKVEFLVSFYNNEISEKSEIFDDQFSVERPDGSNFTLKIRSTKLEDSAMYFCASSGDRMNTEAFFGQGTRLTVV.

The chain links TRBV2 to TRBJ1-5; D perhaps matches TRBD1 (6 bases). The V end was cut by 8 bases, the J end by 7 bases, with 18 bases between. The CDR3 extends over 14 amino acids. The germline CDR1 and CDR2 sequences are SNHLY and FYNNEI. The CDR3 reads CASSPQGPRQPQHF. The DNA of the CDR3 is TGTGCCAGCTCGCCACAGGGACCAAGGCAGCCCCAGCATTTT.

The J gene is TRBJ1-1, the V gene TRBV9; TRBD1 might be the D (5 bases). The CDR3 contains 16 residues. V lost 0 bases, J lost 8 bases, and 20 bases lay in between. Germline CDR1 SGDLS, CDR2 YYNGEE. The CDR3 nucleotides are TGTGCCAGCAGCGTAGCTCCCGGGCCCAGGGAGGGGGAAGCTTTCTTT. It codes for CASSVAPGPREGEAFF.

The sample holds one count of this clone. V is TRBV20-1 and J is TRBJ1-2, with D perhaps matching TRBD1 (6 bases). Germline values: CDR1 DFQATT, CDR2 SNEGSKA (reference sequence). The CDR3 loop spans 11 amino acids. V was shortened by 6 bases and J by 7 bases, with 12 bases between the two germline ends. CDR3 in DNA: TGCAGTGCACTACAGGGCATTGGCTACACCTTC. Translating gives CSALQGIGYTF.

V and J are TRBV19 and TRBJ2-3; 9 bases agree with TRBD2. The CDR3 spans 16 residues. After removal of 2 bases from V and 5 bases from J, the junction contained 8 bases not matched to a gene. Germline-derived CDR1 and CDR2 are LNHDA and SQIVND (reference sequence). In nucleotides, the CDR3 is TGTGCCAGTAGTATACCAGCGGGGGGATCTGGAGATACGCAGTATTTT. This gives the protein CASSIPAGGSGDTQYF.

This clone was seen only once. The J gene is TRBJ2-7, the V gene TRBV7-2; 13 bases align to TRBD2. From germline, CDR1 is SGHTA and CDR2 FQGNSA. J lost 2 bases, V lost 5 bases, and 9 bases had no gene match. This CDR3 region has 17 residues. In DNA form, the CDR3 reads TGTGCCAGCAGCCCTAGGACTAGCGGGAGTAACCCCTACGAGCAGTACTTC. This encodes CASSPRTSGSNPYEQYF.

The genes are TRBV15 and TRBJ1-4, with 8 bases fitting TRBD1. The CDR3 loop spans 12 amino acids. With V trimmed by 6 bases and J by 8 bases, 2 bases remained unmatched. CDR1 and CDR2 from the germline V gene are LNHNV and YYDKDF (reference sequence). The CDR3 DNA is TGTGCCACCAGGTCAGGGGGCGAAAAACTGTTTTTT. This codes for CATRSGGEKLFF. Based on the CDR3 plus reference TRBV15 and TRBJ1-4, the full variable domain is DAMVIQNPRYQVTQFGKPVTLSCSQTLNHNVMYWYQQKSSQAPKLLFHYYDKDFNNEADTPDNFQSRRPNTSFCFLDIRSPGLGDTAMYLCATRSGGEKLFFGSGTQLSVL.

The chain employs TRBV6-5 and TRBJ2-2; a possible D gene is TRBD1 (5 bases). V was trimmed by 8 bases and J by 0 bases, leaving 13 bases between them. CDR3 length: 15 residues. The germline CDR1 and CDR2 sequences are MNHEY and SVGAGI. CDR3 sequence: CASRVQGSNTGELFF. Here the CDR3 DNA reads TGTGCCAGCCGAGTTCAGGGATCGAACACCGGGGAGCTGTTTTTT.

This rearrangement joins TRBV6-5 to TRBJ2-7; TRBD1 aligns across 8 bases. In germline, CDR1 is MNHEY, CDR2 SVGAGI. This CDR3 contains 13 residues. V shed 8 bases and J 3 bases; nucleotides not matched to a gene: 6. CDR3 region: CASGQGTYYEQYF. For the CDR3, the DNA is TGTGCCAGCGGACAGGGTACCTACTACGAGCAGTACTTC.

The rearrangement links TRBV6-1 to TRBJ1-3; D call uncertain. The germline V and J ends were trimmed by 3 bases and 0 bases, with 6 bases remaining between them. Looked up from germline, CDR1 is MNHNS and CDR2 is SASEGT. This CDR3 comprises 14 residues. The CDR3 sequence: CASSEPRSGNTIYF. CDR3 bases: TGTGCCAGCAGTGAGCCGCGCTCTGGAAACACCATATATTTT.

The V call is TRBV6-2 or TRBV6-3, the J call TRBJ2-1, with TRBD2 identical over 10 bases. Losses at the gene ends were 6 bases for V and 5 bases for J; bases not matched to a gene: 4. CDR3 length: 14 amino acids. The V gene's germline CDR1 is MNHEY and CDR2 SVGEGT. CDR3 DNA sequence: TGTGCCAGCAGCCAGCGGGAGGGGGACAATGAGCAGTTCTTC. It specifies CASSQREGDNEQFF.

The chain carries TRBV6-5 and TRBJ2-5; 13 nucleotides match TRBD2. The germline V gene encodes CDR1 MNHEY and CDR2 SVGAGI. Germline trimming cut 11 bases from V and 5 bases from J; bases unmatched to any gene: 5. This CDR3 contains 13 residues. CDR3 coding DNA: TGTGCCGAGGGGACTAGCGGGGTGGAGACCCAGTACTTC. Its protein is CAEGTSGVETQYF.